Included here is one T cell receptor beta chain sequence, with context. Its target is not known. The data stem from a study of T cell responses to AZD1222 COVID-19 vaccine. The CDR3 has 17 residues. V lost 0 bases and J 2 bases, leaving 18 bases between the germline ends. Germline V gives CDR1 SGDLS, CDR2 YYNGEE. Whole-study results and caveats: Reportedly, close to half of spike-specific TCRs are directed against unmutated variant regions.

Data came from immunoSEQ multiplex PCR; TCRdb stores just in-frame clones and leaves some out. The profile covers around 140,000 clones, with about nine tenths appearing a single time and more than 1% taken by the ten largest. The TCR was taken from an adult who received the AZD1222 COVID-19 vaccine. The rearrangement links TRBV9 to TRBJ2-7; D is unresolved. This sample comprised peripheral blood, obtained 28 days after the second AZD1222 dose. This CDR3 is CASSVAGDGRSTYEQYF. The DNA for the CDR3 is TGTGCCAGCAGCGTAGCTGGAGACGGACGGAGCACCTACGAGCAGTACTTC.